This T cell receptor beta chain was obtained from a study of T cell responses to AZD1222 COVID-19 vaccine (dated by TCRdb to the early 2020s). Concerning the study at large: TCR sequencing covered over 230 trial participants: 200 to 220 given two doses of AZD1222 and about 26 given two doses of MenACWY control vaccine. Trial participants were enrolled by age into 18-55, 56-69 and 70-plus year subgroups, with approximately 150, 28 and 58 TCR-sequenced participants respectively. Summary of the overall study and its limitations: Epitopes outside the regions mutated in the B.1.351 and B.1.1.7 variants were reportedly recognized by nearly half of the unique spike-specific TCRs. In the small 56-69-year group, the increase in depth fell short of significance, most likely because of low power. Because no day 14 peak-response samples were available, repertoires were characterized only after the peak T cell response. Only six AZD1222 recipients were SARS-CoV-2 seropositive at baseline, limiting conclusions about previously exposed vaccinees. CD4 TCRs associated with the vaccine covered the entire spike protein, and the dominant responses were in regions 160-218 and 743-854. Participants were mostly white British, with more females than males. The authors suggested clonal diversity may have been underestimated. After two AZD1222 doses, both the breadth and the depth of spike-specific TCRs were significantly higher than at day 0 and than in MenACWY recipients.

The CDR3 regions of human TCRbeta chains were subjected to immunosequencing. As for the authors' bioinformatics: TCRs in the repertoires were matched against a reference library of SARS-CoV-2-specific TCRs that had been generated with the MIRA antigen-specificity platform. Breadth was defined as the fraction of unique TCRs that were SARS-CoV-2-associated. Depth was defined as the fraction of total T cells that were SARS-CoV-2-associated. Using the MIRA data, every spike-specific TCR was mapped to the spike region that the TCR reacted to and assigned to either a CD4 or a CD8 class. Log10-transformed breadth and depth values were compared by one-way ANOVA with Sidak's multiple comparisons tests. The clones in this table, taken by TCRdb from immuneACCESS, are in-frame only. Not every clone is retained; where verified, under half of the shortfall comes from an unresolved V gene, and the cause of the rest is unknown. The DNA was the basis for D and trimming; V, J and clone size are from that table. The sample table shows about 85,000 clones, and roughly 88% are seen once. Together, the top ten hold 10% to 13% of the sample.

The time point label, as the study defines it: baseline before first vaccination. The treatment or condition label for this specimen denotes: meningococcal conjugate vaccine given as trial control. Samples from vaccinated people were obtained from the UK trials COV001 and COV002, which included a single-blind randomized controlled phase 2/3 trial of AZD1222 (ChAdOx1 nCoV-19) in healthy adults. For TCRbeta chain sequencing, PBMC samples were collected from trial participants at day 0 and at day 28 after the second dose. As to this clone: It lacks a known antigen. There are no base qualities to consult, and no much larger clone falls within one base.

The input for sequencing was peripheral blood, taken on day 0 of MenACWY control vaccination. The sequence was collected from an adult in good health.

The DNA sequence is given as TGTGCCAGCAGTTTAGTCCAGACCACTGAAGCTTTCTTT. Its product reads: CASSLVQTTEAFF. The chain links TRBV28 with TRBJ1-1; no D gene can be assigned with confidence. From its cysteine to its phenylalanine, the CDR3 spans 13 amino acids. Kept here is only the CDR3 DNA, which spans 39 bases and is read in frame from base 1. The germline ends are 8 bases apart after V is trimmed by 2 bases and J by 4 bases. The CDR1 and CDR2 encoded by the germline V gene are MDHEN and SYDVKM. Reference TRBV28 and TRBJ1-1 proteins supply the regions before and after the CDR3; the full variable domain is: DVKVTQSSRYLVKRTGEKVFLECVQDMDHENMFWYRQDPGLGLRLIYFSYDVKMKEKGDIPEGYSVSREKKERFSLILESASTNQTSMYLCASSLVQTTEAFFGQGTRLTVV.